The 18 T cell receptor beta chains below were found in one sample sequenced in a study of shared clonotypes between healthy human individuals. CD45RO-negative, CCR7-selected cells formed the naive CD8 fraction, which excluded terminally differentiated effector memory CD45RA+ cells. Repertoires were generated with immunoSEQ multiplex PCR, while TCRdb's copy carries only in-frame clones and drops some. The repertoire holds about 2.2 million clones, with just over 90% as singletons. Specimen: naive CD8+ T cells from PBMCs. The source of these receptors is a man between 18 and 29 years old in good health. Some clones in this sample may be carry-over from other donors' samples.

CDR3 protein: CASREGGYEQYF. CDR3 sequence (DNA): TGTGCCAGCAGGGAAGGCGGCTACGAGCAGTACTTC. This chain links TRBV5-5 with TRBJ2-7; D gene unclear. V lost 5 bases to trimming and J lost 3 bases, with 9 bases between them. This CDR3 region has 12 residues. The V gene's germline CDR1 is SGHKS and CDR2 YYEKEE (reference sequence).

Comment on this clone: The same CDR3 can be traced to other DNA sequences in this sample. The chain couples TRBV28 to TRBJ1-1; D uncertain. This CDR3 is built from 11 residues. Germline assignment: CDR1 MDHEN and CDR2 SYDVKM. The ends were cut back, 6 bases at V and 1 base at J, with 3 bases in the middle. The CDR3 is CASSGNTEAFF. CDR3 DNA: TGTGCCAGCAGCGGGAACACTGAAGCTTTCTTT.

This clone was observed once. The genes are TRBV7-6 and TRBJ1-2; unclear D gene. CDR3 length: 15 residues. The V gene lost 5 bases and the J gene lost 5 bases, with 18 bases spanning the gap. Per germline, CDR1 SGHVS and CDR2 FNYEAQ. The CDR3 region is CASSPESSHDYGYTF. The CDR3 DNA reads as TGTGCCAGCAGCCCCGAGAGTTCACATGATTATGGCTACACCTTC.

V usage is TRBV7-9 and J usage is TRBJ2-7; 7 positions agree with TRBD2. Germline V gene sequence: CDR1 SEHNR, CDR2 FQNEAQ (reference sequence). V gave up 4 bases and J gave up 4 bases; unmatched junction bases: 7. This CDR3 has 14 residues. The CDR3 spells CASSSPRGEYEQYF. CDR3 nucleotide sequence: TGTGCCAGCAGCTCCCCACGGGGGGAGTACGAGCAGTACTTC.

V and J are TRBV28 and TRBJ2-5, with D hard to call. The CDR3 is 14 amino acids. Germline V CDR1 and CDR2: MDHEN, SYDVKM. Trimming left V 4 bases short and J 1 base short, with 10 bases between. Here the CDR3 DNA reads TGTGCCAGCAGTTCCCCGGGTCTCCAAGAGACCCAGTACTTC. Translation: CASSSPGLQETQYF.

The chain couples TRBV11-2 to TRBJ2-7; 9 bases match TRBD2. Per germline, CDR1 SGHAT and CDR2 FQNNGV. The CDR3 length is 15 residues. V was clipped by 3 bases and J by 6 bases; unmatched bases: 9. The CDR3 DNA reads TGTGCCAGCAGCTTGGGCTTAGCGGGAGCGGTCGAGCAGTACTTC. Protein product: CASSLGLAGAVEQYF.

J is TRBJ2-7 and V is TRBV5-1; D perhaps matches TRBD2 (5 bases). CDR1 SGHRS and CDR2 YFSETQ come from the germline V gene. The CDR3 spans 12 residues. Trimming removed 4 bases from V and 6 bases from J, with 11 bases in between. CDR3 in DNA: TGCGCCAGCAGCCCGGACTCCCTCGAGCAGTACTTC. Its translation: CASSPDSLEQYF.

The rearrangement links TRBV13 to TRBJ2-1; 10 bases are shared with TRBD2. Losses at the gene ends were 6 bases for V and 6 bases for J; bases not matched to a gene: 5. CDR1 and CDR2 from the germline V gene are PRHDT and FYEKMQ (reference sequence). This CDR3 spans 14 amino acids. The CDR3 DNA is TGTGCCAGCAGTCTAGCGGGAGCCCCCAATGAGCAGTTCTTC. Translating gives CASSLAGAPNEQFF.

The chain carries TRBV5-1 and TRBJ2-2; D is perhaps TRBD1 (6 bases). CDR3 size: 14 residues. V lost 4 bases, J lost 5 bases, and 12 bases lay in between. Looked up from germline, CDR1 is SGHRS and CDR2 is YFSETQ. CDR3 in amino acids: CASSPRGGTGELFF. In nucleotides, the CDR3 is TGCGCCAGCAGCCCCAGGGGCGGAACCGGGGAGCTGTTTTTT.

The CDR3 nucleotides read TGCGCCAGCAGCTTGGCAAATCGAGAACAAGAGACCCAGTACTTC. Translation gives CASSLANREQETQYF. The chain couples TRBV5-1 to TRBJ2-5, with D hard to call. V lost 0 bases, J lost 2 bases, and 11 bases lay in between. Germline loops: CDR1 SGHRS, CDR2 YFSETQ. The CDR3 has 15 residues. Supplemented by reference TRBV5-1 and TRBJ2-5, the full variable domain reads KAGVTQTPRYLIKTRGQQVTLSCSPISGHRSVSWYQQTPGQGLQFLFEYFSETQRNKGNFPGRFSGRQFSNSRSEMNVSTLELGDSALYLCASSLANREQETQYFGPGTRLLVL.

CDR3 sequence: CASSEGGGQFYNSPLHF. In nucleotides, the CDR3 is TGTGCCAGCAGTGAAGGGGGGGGACAGTTCTATAATTCACCCCTCCACTTT. The genes are TRBV6-1 and TRBJ1-6; TRBD1 matches 7 bases. Trimming removed 1 base from V and 3 bases from J; junction bases left unmatched: 6. Germline V gene lookup returns CDR1 MNHNS and CDR2 SASEGT. The CDR3 sequence is 17 residues long.

This chain uses TRBV5-1 with TRBJ1-1; possibly TRBD1 for D (5 bases). CDR3 length: 16 residues. Looked up from germline, CDR1 is SGHRS and CDR2 is YFSETQ. Trimming took off 7 bases at V and 3 bases at J, with 22 bases between the two ends. The CDR3 here is CASRTPIVGEDTEAFF. In nucleotides, the CDR3 is TGCGCCAGCCGCACCCCGATAGTGGGGGAAGACACTGAAGCTTTCTTT.

Worth noting for this clone: The sample holds other DNA sequences that translate to the same CDR3. The rearrangement joins TRBV5-4 to TRBJ2-1; 8 bases match TRBD2. The CDR3 extends over 14 amino acids. Trimming took 1 base from V and 5 from J; bases not matched to a gene: 2. CDR1 is SGHNT and CDR2 is YYREEE in the germline V gene (reference sequence). CDR3 sequence reads: CASSLTSGNNEQFF. Written as DNA, the CDR3 is TGTGCCAGCAGCTTGACTAGCGGAAACAATGAGCAGTTCTTC.

On this clone itself: This same CDR3 is encoded by further DNA sequences in the sample. J is TRBJ2-3 and V is TRBV6-6; D possibly corresponds to TRBD2 (5 bases). This CDR3 is built from 15 residues. The germline gives CDR1 MNHNY, CDR2 SVGAGI (reference sequence). V lost 6 bases, J lost 0 bases, and 13 bases lay in between. Here the CDR3 reads CASSPLRASTDTQYF. As DNA, the CDR3 is TGTGCCAGCAGCCCCCTGAGGGCCAGCACAGATACGCAGTATTTT.

The chain employs TRBV28 and TRBJ1-3, with D possibly TRBD1 on 5 matching bases. V lost 4 bases, J lost 0 bases, and 13 bases lay in between. The CDR3 totals 16 residues. Germline CDR1 is MDHEN and CDR2 is SYDVKM. In DNA form, the CDR3 reads TGTGCCAGCAGTTGGGACGGAGGGATCTCTGGAAACACCATATATTTT. Protein: CASSWDGGISGNTIYF.

This chain links TRBV28 with TRBJ2-7; no reliable D call. The germline gives CDR1 MDHEN, CDR2 SYDVKM. The CDR3 totals 14 residues. Trimming left V 6 bases short and J 3 bases short, with 15 bases between. The CDR3 DNA reads TGTGCCAGCAGCCATCCGGGCCAGGACTACGAGCAGTACTTC. Translated: CASSHPGQDYEQYF.

The chain uses TRBV7-9 and TRBJ2-6; D unresolved. V was pared by 4 bases and J by 0 bases, with 4 bases between. CDR1 and CDR2 from the germline V gene are SEHNR and FQNEAQ (reference sequence). The CDR3 sequence is 14 residues long. The CDR3 bases are TGTGCCAGCAGCTGGGACTCTGGGGCCAACGTCCTGACTTTC. Its protein is CASSWDSGANVLTF.

The chain is built from TRBV27 and TRBJ2-7, with D hard to call. Germline loops: CDR1 MNHEY, CDR2 SMNVEV (reference sequence). The CDR3 length is 16 residues. The V end was cut by 3 bases, the J end by 2 bases, with 17 bases between. The CDR3: CASSFSVGAETYEQYF. The CDR3 DNA is TGTGCCAGCAGTTTTTCAGTAGGCGCGGAGACCTACGAGCAGTACTTC.